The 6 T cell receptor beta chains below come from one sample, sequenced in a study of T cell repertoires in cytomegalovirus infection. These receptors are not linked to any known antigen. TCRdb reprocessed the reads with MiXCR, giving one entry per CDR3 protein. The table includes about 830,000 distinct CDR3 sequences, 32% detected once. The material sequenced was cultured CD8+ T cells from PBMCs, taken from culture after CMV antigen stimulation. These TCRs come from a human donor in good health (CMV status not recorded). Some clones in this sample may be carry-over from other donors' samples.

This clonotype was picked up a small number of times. The CDR3 DNA follows: TGTGCCACGATGCGGGGGGACGGCTATGGCTACACCTTC. Its protein is CATMRGDGYGYTF. The chain joins TRBV10-3 to TRBJ1-2; maybe TRBD1 (5 bases). The V and J ends lost 10 bases and 4 bases respectively, with 16 bases between them. CDR3 length equals 13 residues. The germline gives CDR1 ENHRY, CDR2 SYGVKD.

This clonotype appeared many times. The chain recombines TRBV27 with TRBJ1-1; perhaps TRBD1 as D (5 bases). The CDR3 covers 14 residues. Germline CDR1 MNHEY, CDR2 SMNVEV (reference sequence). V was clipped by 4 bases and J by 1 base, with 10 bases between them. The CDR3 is CASSYGTENTEAFF. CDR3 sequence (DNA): TGTGCCAGCAGTTACGGGACCGAGAACACTGAAGCTTTCTTT.

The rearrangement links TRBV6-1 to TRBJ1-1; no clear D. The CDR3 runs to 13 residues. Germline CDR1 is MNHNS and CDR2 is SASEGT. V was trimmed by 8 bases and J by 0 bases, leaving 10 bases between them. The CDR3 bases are TGTGCCAGCGCGGGCAAGATGAACACTGAAGCTTTCTTT. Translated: CASAGKMNTEAFF.

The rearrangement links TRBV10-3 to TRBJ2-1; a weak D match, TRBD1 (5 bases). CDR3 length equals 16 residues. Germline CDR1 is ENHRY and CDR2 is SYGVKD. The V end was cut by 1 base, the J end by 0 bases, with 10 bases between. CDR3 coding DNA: TGTGCCATCAGTGAGTTTCGACAGAGCTCCTACAATGAGCAGTTCTTC. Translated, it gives CAISEFRQSSYNEQFF.

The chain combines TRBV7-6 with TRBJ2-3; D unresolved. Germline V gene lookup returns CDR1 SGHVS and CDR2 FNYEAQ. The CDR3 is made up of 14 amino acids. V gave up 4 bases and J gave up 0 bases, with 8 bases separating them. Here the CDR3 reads CASSSKASTDTQYF. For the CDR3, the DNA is TGTGCCAGCAGCTCTAAAGCGAGCACAGATACGCAGTATTTT.

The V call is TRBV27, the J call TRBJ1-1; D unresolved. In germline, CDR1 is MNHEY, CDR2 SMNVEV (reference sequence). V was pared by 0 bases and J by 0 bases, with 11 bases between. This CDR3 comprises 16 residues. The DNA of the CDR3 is TGTGCCAGCAGTTTATCCCCGAATCCCATGAACACTGAAGCTTTCTTT. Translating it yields CASSLSPNPMNTEAFF.